This T cell receptor (beta chain) comes out of a study of cytomegalovirus exposure and HLA in healthy donors. Overall study context: Most genotyped donors, around 78% of about 360, had Caucasian-associated genetic ancestry. Study outcomes and limitations: Near-uniform donor sequencing depth was presumed by presence/absence analyses.

With 4 bases removed from V and 0 bases from J, the gap between germline ends came to 11 bases. The CDR3 has 15 residues. Germline V gene sequence: CDR1 SGHRS, CDR2 YFSETQ. At collection, donors were nominally healthy, but unrecorded immune exposures were probable. PCR employed 60 Vbeta and 13 Jbeta primers. Repertoires were generated with immunoSEQ multiplex PCR, while TCRdb's copy carries only in-frame clones and drops some. In the table there are under 170,000 clones, 55% to 75% of which are singletons. A note on this clone: What it binds is unknown.

Sequencing used PBMCs. This sequence was found in a woman in her fifties or sixties in good health and CMV-seropositive. The chain combines TRBV5-1 with TRBJ1-3; D call uncertain. CDR3 sequence: CASSPQWSSGNTIYF. CDR3 coding DNA: TGCGCCAGCAGCCCCCAGTGGAGCTCTGGAAACACCATATATTTT.